The present entry profiles one T cell receptor (beta chain) with its context. This sample is drawn from a study of blood T cell repertoires in COVID-19. TCRdb's copy holds only in-frame clones and misses some; the assay was immunoSEQ multiplex PCR. This table has roughly 250,000 clones, roughly 84% appearing once. This TCR was recovered from a woman between 35 and 50 years old who had recovered from COVID-19. Sequences were obtained from peripheral blood.

The CDR3 coding sequence is TGTGCCTGCCCCGGGACAGGGGGTGGCTACACCTTC. It codes for CACPGTGGGYTF. This sequence joins TRBV30 and TRBJ1-2, with 11 bases identical to TRBD1. Germline V gene lookup returns CDR1 GTSNPN and CDR2 SVGIG (reference sequence). The CDR3 extends over 12 amino acids. V lost 6 bases, J lost 7 bases, and 4 bases stayed unmatched. Variable domain in full (rest from reference TRBV30 and TRBJ1-2): SQTIHQWPATLVQPVGSPLSLECTVEGTSNPNLYWYRQAAGRGLQLLFYSVGIGQISSEVPQNLSASRPQDRQFILSSKKLLLSDSGFYLCACPGTGGGYTFGSGTRLTVV.